One and the same sample provided the 12 T cell receptor beta chains below, sequenced in a study of blood T cell repertoires in COVID-19. The table came from immunoSEQ multiplex PCR; TCRdb's copy has only in-frame clones and leaves some out. The sample consists of approximately 120,000 clones, 79% of them appearing once. Sequencing input: peripheral blood. The receptors come from a middle-aged man with active or convalescent COVID-19.

The chain uses TRBV28 and TRBJ2-5; D remains unclear. The germline V gene encodes CDR1 MDHEN and CDR2 SYDVKM. Trimming pared 2 bases from V and 0 bases from J, leaving 7 bases between. The CDR3 has 14 residues. This chain's CDR3 is CASSLPSYQETQYF. CDR3 nucleotides: TGTGCCAGCAGTTTACCTTCGTACCAAGAGACCCAGTACTTC.

The chain carries TRBV7-2 and TRBJ2-2, with 7 bases aligning to TRBD2. V was pared by 2 bases and J by 3 bases, with 6 bases of the junction left unmatched. CDR3 length equals 16 residues. Per the germline V gene, CDR1 is SGHTA and CDR2 is FQGNSA. The CDR3 here is CASSLIGGGYTGELFF. In DNA, the CDR3 is TGTGCCAGCAGCTTAATTGGCGGGGGTTACACCGGGGAGCTGTTTTTT.

The J gene is TRBJ1-4, the V gene TRBV3-1 (or the pseudogene TRBV3-2); TRBD1 matches at 9 bases. This CDR3 comprises 16 residues. Trimming at V came to 4 bases and at J to 8 bases, leaving 11 bases not matched to a gene. CDR1 and CDR2 from the germline V gene are LGHDT and YNNKEL (reference sequence). CDR3 sequence: CASSRPTQGQGEKLFF. The CDR3 DNA sequence: TGTGCCAGCAGCCGCCCGACGCAGGGACAGGGCGAAAAACTGTTTTTT.

J is TRBJ2-3 and V is TRBV28; D might be TRBD1 (6 bases). V gave up 6 bases and J gave up 0 bases, with 13 bases separating them. The CDR3 totals 15 residues. Germline CDR1 MDHEN, CDR2 SYDVKM. The CDR3 loop reads CASRTGTLSTDTQYF. In DNA, the CDR3 is TGTGCCAGCAGGACCGGGACACTTAGCACAGATACGCAGTATTTT.

The sample holds a few counts of this clone. The chain couples TRBV3-1 (or the pseudogene TRBV3-2) to TRBJ2-7; 7 bases match TRBD2. The V gene's germline CDR1 is LGHDT and CDR2 YNNKEL (reference sequence). The length of the CDR3 is 15 residues. V was pared by 0 bases and J by 5 bases, with 7 bases of the junction left unmatched. This CDR3 reads CASSQEPGGLNEQYF. The CDR3 nucleotides are TGTGCCAGCAGCCAAGAGCCGGGAGGTTTGAACGAGCAGTACTTC.

This clone was found once. V gene TRBV19 combines with J gene TRBJ2-2, with D perhaps matching TRBD1 (5 bases). V dropped 5 bases and J dropped 4 bases, with 11 bases sitting between them. This CDR3 is built from 14 residues. CDR1 is LNHDA and CDR2 is SQIVND in the germline V gene (reference sequence). CDR3 coding DNA: TGTGCCAGTAGTTCCAGACAGTCCACCGGGGAGCTGTTTTTT. Residues: CASSSRQSTGELFF. Full variable domain (rest looked up from reference TRBV19 and TRBJ2-2): DGGITQSPKYLFRKEGQNVTLSCEQNLNHDAMYWYRQDPGQGLRLIYYSQIVNDFQKGDIAEGYSVSREKKESFPLTVTSAQKNPTAFYLCASSSRQSTGELFFGEGSRLTVL.

V and J are TRBV5-4 and TRBJ2-7; 9 bases line up with TRBD1. This CDR3 is built from 14 residues. Germline V CDR1 and CDR2: SGHNT, YYREEE (reference sequence). Losses at the gene ends were 0 bases for V and 2 bases for J; bases not matched to a gene: 0. The CDR3 DNA reads as TGTGCCAGCAGCTTGGGGACAGGGGCCTACGAGCAGTACTTC. It yields the protein CASSLGTGAYEQYF.

The V and J genes are TRBV19 and TRBJ1-1, with no clear D. This CDR3 comprises 13 residues. Trimming removed 5 bases at V and 1 base at J, with 8 bases between. The V gene's germline CDR1 is LNHDA and CDR2 SQIVND (reference sequence). CDR3 in DNA: TGTGCCAGTAGTTTTAACGGGAACACTGAAGCTTTCTTT. Encoded protein: CASSFNGNTEAFF.

The chain links TRBV7-9 to TRBJ2-3, with D maybe TRBD1 (6 bases). Germline CDR1 and CDR2: SEHNR and FQNEAQ (reference sequence). V shed 5 bases and J shed 10 bases, with 13 bases lying between them. The CDR3 totals 12 residues. CDR3 in amino acids: CASSTDRFAQYF. The CDR3 nucleotides are TGTGCCAGCAGCACCGACAGGTTCGCGCAGTATTTT.

The J gene is TRBJ2-7, the V gene TRBV12-3 or TRBV12-4, with a tentative D call TRBD2 (5 bases). This CDR3 region has 13 residues. The V and J ends lost 5 bases and 3 bases respectively, with 11 bases between them. The CDR3 region has the DNA TGTGCCAGCAGTCGAGGGAGCAACTACGAGCAGTACTTC. This encodes CASSRGSNYEQYF.

The V call is TRBV6-5, the J call TRBJ1-1; D is uncertain. Deletions cut 5 bases from V and 3 bases from J, with 10 bases between. The CDR3 is 13 residues long. The germline CDR1 and CDR2 sequences are MNHEY and SVGAGI. In DNA form, the CDR3 reads TGTGCCAGCAGTACTCGGGAATACACTGAAGCTTTCTTT. Translating it yields CASSTREYTEAFF.

In its sample, this clone was seen once. This chain uses TRBV18 with TRBJ2-7, with 9 bases lining up with TRBD2. The J segment lost 5 bases and the V segment lost 1 base, leaving 3 bases of the junction unmatched. CDR3 length: 14 amino acids. Per the germline V gene, CDR1 is KGHSH and CDR2 is LQKENI. CDR3 bases: TGTGCCAGCTCACCACAGGCTAGCGGGAACGAGCAGTACTTC. Its translation: CASSPQASGNEQYF.